This T cell receptor beta chain is drawn from a study of T-cell reconstitution after alpha-beta-depleted transplantation in children. This CDR3 is 14 amino acids long. The V end was cut by 6 bases, the J end by 1 base, with 12 bases between. Germline loops: CDR1 LGHDT, CDR2 YNNKEL (reference sequence). Study outcomes and limitations: Alpha-beta T cells present about two months after transplant were reported to originate from several hundred expanded graft clones. At the one-year point after transplant, T-cell counts and TCRbeta diversity were found to come mostly from T cells that had been newly produced. After transplant, high TCRbeta diversity at day 60 in some patients arose from surviving recipient T cells and thymic progenitors.

Unique molecular identifiers tagged the TCRbeta library. TCRdb used MiXCR to reprocess the PCR reads, holding one entry per CDR3 protein. The table includes approximately 220,000 distinct CDR3 sequences, over 15% detected once. In this sample, this clonotype turned up many times. Its matching antigen is unknown. This specimen consisted of PBMCs, mostly from graft donor cells, obtained 360 days after TCRalphabeta/CD19-depleted stem cell transplant. The sequence derives from a male patient aged 2 to 10 who had a stem cell transplant for acute lymphoblastic leukemia, so the T cells may come from the graft donor. The chain carries TRBV3-1 and TRBJ1-1, with D possibly being TRBD1 (5 bases). The CDR3 sequence is CASRRGTSNTEAFF. DNA of the CDR3: TGTGCCAGCAGGAGGGGCACCTCGAACACTGAAGCTTTCTTT.